Shown below are 21 T cell receptor beta chains from a single sample sequenced in a study of intratumoral heterogeneity in liver cancer. Profiling relied on immunoSEQ multiplex PCR, and the TCRdb table lists in-frame clones only, not all of them. The sample has about 6,400 clones; around 60% are singletons. Multiple geographically separated regions of the hepatocellular carcinoma nodule were sampled separately. This specimen was tumor tissue, taken before any cancer treatment. The source is a man between 65 and 85 years old with hepatocellular carcinoma.

This rearrangement joins TRBV2 to TRBJ2-3, with 11 positions matching TRBD2. Per germline, CDR1 SNHLY and CDR2 FYNNEI. This CDR3 comprises 14 residues. The J segment lost 6 bases and the V segment lost 7 bases, leaving 6 bases of the junction unmatched. In nucleotides, the CDR3 is TGTGCCAGCACTCCTAGCGGGGGGTCGGATACGCAGTATTTT. It codes for CASTPSGGSDTQYF.

The chain joins TRBV3-1 (or the pseudogene TRBV3-2) to TRBJ2-1; 11 nucleotides agree with TRBD2. The CDR3 totals 18 residues. V lost 1 base to trimming and J lost 5 bases; unmatched junction nucleotides: 10. Germline V gene lookup returns CDR1 LGHDT and CDR2 YNNKEL (reference sequence). This CDR3 reads CASSQGRLAGRRDNEQFF. CDR3 bases: TGTGCCAGCAGCCAAGGAAGACTAGCGGGGCGTCGGGACAATGAGCAGTTCTTC.

The chain combines TRBV21-1 with TRBJ1-5. TRBV21-1 is described as a pseudogene. The CDR3 is made up of 20 amino acids. In nucleotides, the CDR3 is TGTGCCAGCAGCAACGAAAAAGGAGGGGAAGGGGGTAGAAGCAATCAGCCCCAGCATTTT. Translating it yields CASSNEKGGEGGRSNQPQHF.

This clone was detected a few times. V gene TRBV12-5 combines with J gene TRBJ1-6; D is unresolved. Germline V gives CDR1 LGHNT, CDR2 FRNRAP. This CDR3 has 15 amino acids. Trimming removed 1 base from V and 8 bases from J, with 12 bases in between. The CDR3 is CASGLDPGADSPLHF. In nucleotides, the CDR3 is TGTGCTAGTGGTTTGGACCCCGGCGCGGATTCACCCCTCCACTTT. Variable domain in full (rest from reference TRBV12-5 and TRBJ1-6): DARVTQTPRHKVTEMGQEVTMRCQPILGHNTVFWYRQTMMQGLELLAYFRNRAPLDDSGMPKDRFSAEMPDATLATLKIQPSEPRDSAVYFCASGLDPGADSPLHFGNGTRLTVT.

The gene calls are TRBV7-2 and TRBJ2-4, with 15 bases identical to TRBD2. V lost 6 bases, J lost 13 bases, and 10 bases stayed unmatched. CDR3 length: 15 amino acids. In germline, CDR1 is SGHTA, CDR2 FQGNSA. The CDR3 nucleotides are TGTGCCAGCAGTTTGGCCGGGACTAGCGGGGGGAGCCAGTACTTC. Encoded protein: CASSLAGTSGGSQYF.

This clone is deemed medium-sized. The gene calls are TRBV10-2 and TRBJ2-7; weak D call: TRBD2 (6 bases). The germline V and J ends were trimmed by 1 base and 2 bases, with 21 bases remaining between them. The germline V gene has CDR1 WSHSY and CDR2 SAAADI. This CDR3 is built from 18 residues. CDR3 protein: CASSELPGSDGRAYEQYV. The CDR3 DNA reads TGCGCCAGCAGTGAGTTGCCCGGGAGTGACGGTAGGGCCTACGAGCAGTACGTC.

This clone is deemed medium-sized. V usage is TRBV9 and J usage is TRBJ2-2, with D possibly being TRBD1 (5 bases). Germline CDR1 is SGDLS and CDR2 is YYNGEE. V shed 2 bases and J shed 3 bases, with 11 bases lying between them. The CDR3 is 15 amino acids. The CDR3 loop is CASSVRDSDTGELFF. The CDR3 DNA reads TGTGCCAGCAGCGTCAGGGATTCGGACACCGGGGAGCTGTTTTTT.

V and J are TRBV18 and TRBJ1-1; unclear D gene. V was trimmed by 5 bases and J by 6 bases, leaving 13 bases between them. Germline CDR1 and CDR2: KGHSH and LQKENI. CDR3 length: 13 residues. CDR3 amino acids: CASSTASPAEAFF. DNA of the CDR3: TGTGCCAGCTCAACGGCCTCTCCCGCTGAAGCTTTCTTT.

This clone is judged medium-sized. This chain joins TRBV5-4 and TRBJ2-3; the D call may be TRBD1 or TRBD2 (5 bases each). V lost 2 bases, J lost 1 base, and 8 bases lay in between. The CDR3 covers 14 residues. Germline CDR1 is SGHNT and CDR2 is YYREEE (reference sequence). The DNA for the CDR3 is TGTGCCAGCAGCTTTAGGGGACGCACAGATACGCAGTATTTT. Translated, it gives CASSFRGRTDTQYF. The full variable domain, its missing parts supplied by reference TRBV5-4 and TRBJ2-3, is ETGVTQSPTHLIKTRGQQVTLRCSSQSGHNTVSWYQQALGQGPQFIFQYYREEENGRGNFPPRFSGLQFPNYSSELNVNALELDDSALYLCASSFRGRTDTQYFGPGTRLTVL.

This chain uses TRBV12-3 or TRBV12-4 with TRBJ2-7; no clear D gene. The CDR3 runs to 13 residues. With 5 bases removed from V and 0 bases from J, the gap between germline ends came to 8 bases. The CDR3, as DNA: TGTGCCAGCAGTCGGTCTGACTCCTACGAGCAGTACTTC. The encoded protein is CASSRSDSYEQYF.

This clone was observed a few times. The chain recombines TRBV4-3 with TRBJ1-1, with 8 bases identical to TRBD1. CDR3 size: 15 residues. The J segment lost 0 bases and the V segment lost 3 bases, leaving 3 bases of the junction unmatched. From germline, CDR1 is LGHNA and CDR2 YSLEER. CDR3 region: CASSQRTGLNTEAFF. As DNA, the CDR3 is TGCGCCAGCAGCCAGAGGACAGGGTTGAACACTGAAGCTTTCTTT.

The V and J genes are TRBV30 and TRBJ1-1, with D perhaps TRBD1 (5 bases). The CDR3 is 13 residues long. V shed 5 bases and J shed 5 bases, with 15 bases lying between them. CDR1 GTSNPN and CDR2 SVGIG come from the germline V gene (reference sequence). The CDR3 loop is CAWATARGTEAFF. As DNA, the CDR3 is TGTGCCTGGGCTACAGCCCGGGGGACTGAAGCTTTCTTT. The full variable domain, rest sourced from reference TRBV30 and TRBJ1-1, is SQTIHQWPATLVQPVGSPLSLECTVEGTSNPNLYWYRQAAGRGLQLLFYSVGIGQISSEVPQNLSASRPQDRQFILSSKKLLLSDSGFYLCAWATARGTEAFFGQGTRLTVV.

The chain uses TRBV19 and TRBJ1-5, with TRBD1 as a possible D gene (6 bases). CDR3 length: 15 amino acids. The ends were cut back, 5 bases at V and 0 bases at J, with 11 bases in the middle. Germline V gives CDR1 LNHDA, CDR2 SQIVND (reference sequence). The CDR3, as DNA: TGTGCCAGTAGTCCTCGGACAGTTAGCAATCAGCCCCAGCATTTT. Its translation is CASSPRTVSNQPQHF. Looking up the rest from reference TRBV19 and TRBJ1-5 gives the full variable domain: DGGITQSPKYLFRKEGQNVTLSCEQNLNHDAMYWYRQDPGQGLRLIYYSQIVNDFQKGDIAEGYSVSREKKESFPLTVTSAQKNPTAFYLCASSPRTVSNQPQHFGDGTRLSIL.

This clone is categorized as large. This chain connects TRBV5-4 to TRBJ2-1; 11 bases map to TRBD2. The CDR3 is 16 residues long. Germline values: CDR1 SGHNT, CDR2 YYREEE (reference sequence). Losses at the gene ends were 5 bases for V and 3 bases for J; bases not matched to a gene: 7. CDR3 loop: CASSHSGGGYYNEQFF. The CDR3 bases are TGTGCCAGCAGTCATAGCGGGGGGGGATACTACAATGAGCAGTTCTTC.

Note on this clone: Other nucleotide sequences from this sample produce the same CDR3. The V gene is TRBV7-8, the J gene TRBJ1-5, with a tentative D call TRBD1 (6 bases). The germline V gene encodes CDR1 SGHVS and CDR2 FQNEAQ. With 2 bases removed from V and 5 bases from J, the gap between germline ends came to 7 bases. This CDR3 has 13 residues. The CDR3 DNA reads as TGTGCCAGCAGCTTAAACAGGGATCAGCCCCAGCATTTT. Protein sequence: CASSLNRDQPQHF.

The chain links TRBV2 to TRBJ1-4, with D unclear. Trimming left V 4 bases short and J 0 bases short, with 12 bases between. CDR1 and CDR2 from the germline V gene are SNHLY and FYNNEI. This CDR3 has 16 residues. The CDR3 nucleotides read TGTGCCAGCAGTGTATTAGGGAGAGCAACTAATGAAAAACTGTTTTTT. Translating it yields CASSVLGRATNEKLFF.

The chain carries TRBV6-1 and TRBJ1-2; D is unclear. This CDR3 has 14 amino acids. Trimming took off 2 bases at V and 6 bases at J, with 13 bases between the two ends. Germline assignment: CDR1 MNHNS and CDR2 SASEGT. As DNA, the CDR3 is TGTGCCAGCAGTGAAAGGGCTGGACGGGATGGCTACACCTTC. Amino acids: CASSERAGRDGYTF.

As to this clone: This specimen includes other DNA sequences encoding the same CDR3. This chain connects TRBV24-1 to TRBJ1-6; a possible D gene is TRBD1 (6 bases). The CDR3 loop spans 19 amino acids. Per germline, CDR1 KGHDR and CDR2 SFDVKD. Deletions cut 2 bases from V and 9 bases from J, with 25 bases between. CDR3 DNA: TGTGCCACCAGTGATTCCGGGGGGTTTAGGGTGGGGGGGGCTTCACCCCTCCACTTT. As protein: CATSDSGGFRVGGASPLHF.

J is TRBJ2-1 and V is TRBV5-1, with TRBD2 matching 8 bases. The CDR3 spans 15 residues. The germline V gene has CDR1 SGHRS and CDR2 YFSETQ. The junction had 8 bases not matched to a gene; V was cut back by 4 bases and J by 5 bases. The CDR3 protein is CASSPGGARNNEQFF. The CDR3 DNA is TGCGCCAGCAGCCCGGGGGGGGCGCGTAACAATGAGCAGTTCTTC.

This clone rates as medium-sized. The genes are TRBV12-2 and TRBJ1-5; TRBD1 is the table's D call, not checked against the DNA. TRBV12-2 is listed as a pseudogene. The CDR3 extends over 15 amino acids. CDR3: CASRQGGPGGQPQHF. In nucleotides, the CDR3 is TGTGCAAGTCGCCAAGGGGGACCTGGGGGCCAGCCCCAGCATTTT.

CDR3 bases: TGTGCCAGCAGTAACAGGGGGCGCGTCGATGGCTACACCTTC. Its protein is CASSNRGRVDGYTF. The rearrangement links TRBV28 to TRBJ1-2, with TRBD1 matching over 9 bases. Germline CDR1 MDHEN, CDR2 SYDVKM. CDR3 length: 14 amino acids. After removal of 5 bases from V and 6 bases from J, the junction contained 7 bases not matched to a gene.